This T cell receptor beta chain was recorded in a study of control samples from healthy donors and cancer patients. Libraries were prepared by immunoSEQ multiplex PCR; TCRdb keeps only in-frame clonotypes and omits some of them. The sample includes nearly 200,000 clones, about 89% of them seen just once. CDR1 and CDR2 from the germline V gene are SGHDN and FVKESK. This CDR3 has 16 amino acids. V shed 6 bases and J 0 bases; nucleotides not matched to a gene: 7. The chain joins TRBV14 to TRBJ2-2, with TRBD2 matching 7 bases. The receptor was derived from a man in his thirties or forties in good health. Sequencing input: blood. As DNA, the CDR3 is TGTGCCAGCAGAGCCGGACTAGTACCGAACACCGGGGAGCTGTTTTTT. Protein sequence: CASRAGLVPNTGELFF.